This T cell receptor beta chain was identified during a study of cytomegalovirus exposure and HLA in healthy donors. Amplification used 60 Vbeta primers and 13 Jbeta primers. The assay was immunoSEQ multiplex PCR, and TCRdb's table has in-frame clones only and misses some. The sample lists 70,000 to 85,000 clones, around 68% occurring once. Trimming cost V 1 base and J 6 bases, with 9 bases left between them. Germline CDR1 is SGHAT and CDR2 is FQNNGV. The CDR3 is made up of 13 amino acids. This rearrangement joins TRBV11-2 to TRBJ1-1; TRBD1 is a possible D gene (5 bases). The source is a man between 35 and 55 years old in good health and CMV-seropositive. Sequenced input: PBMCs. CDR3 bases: TGTGCCAGCAGCTTAGGCAGGGCCGCTGAAGCTTTCTTT. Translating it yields CASSLGRAAEAFF.